A single TCR beta chain is shown here with its context. Its antigen is as yet unknown. The entry originates in a study of cytomegalovirus exposure and HLA in healthy donors. Overall study results and limits: A missense variant in DCLRE1C was later tied to TCR beta V- and J-gene trimming. What was likely a sequencing artifact was a cluster of highly shared sequence variants.

The junction had 8 bases not matched to a gene; V was cut back by 6 bases and J by 5 bases. CDR1 and CDR2 (germline): MNHEY, SVGAGI. The CDR3 is 15 residues long. PCR was performed using 60 Vbeta and 13 Jbeta primers. The data were produced by immunoSEQ multiplex PCR, yet TCRdb's version contains in-frame clones alone and is incomplete. There are approximately 140,000 clones in the sample; 50% to 75% occur only once, and roughly 7% lies in the top ten. This chain links TRBV6-5 with TRBJ2-1; 9 bases fit TRBD2. The material sequenced was PBMCs. The sequence was collected from a woman between 55 and 75 years old in good health and CMV-seropositive. The CDR3 region is CASRQGLALHNEQFF. CDR3 bases: TGTGCCAGCAGGCAAGGACTAGCGCTTCACAATGAGCAGTTCTTC.